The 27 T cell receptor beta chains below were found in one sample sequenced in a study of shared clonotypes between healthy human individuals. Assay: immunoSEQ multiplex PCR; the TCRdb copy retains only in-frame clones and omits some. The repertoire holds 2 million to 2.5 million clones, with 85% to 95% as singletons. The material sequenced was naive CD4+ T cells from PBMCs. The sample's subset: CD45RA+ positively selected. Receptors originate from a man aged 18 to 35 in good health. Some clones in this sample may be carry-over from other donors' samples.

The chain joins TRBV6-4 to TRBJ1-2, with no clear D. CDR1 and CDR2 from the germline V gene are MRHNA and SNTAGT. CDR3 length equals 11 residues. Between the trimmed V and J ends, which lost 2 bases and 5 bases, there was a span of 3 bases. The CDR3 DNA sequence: TGTGCCAGCAGTGACGATTATGGCTACACCTTC. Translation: CASSDDYGYTF.

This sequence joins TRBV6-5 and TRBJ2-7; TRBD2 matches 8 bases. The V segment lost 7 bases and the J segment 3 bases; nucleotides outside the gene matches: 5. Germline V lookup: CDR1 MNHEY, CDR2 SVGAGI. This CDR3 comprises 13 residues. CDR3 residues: CASTGSGIYEQYF. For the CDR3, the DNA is TGTGCCAGCACCGGTAGCGGGATCTACGAGCAGTACTTC.

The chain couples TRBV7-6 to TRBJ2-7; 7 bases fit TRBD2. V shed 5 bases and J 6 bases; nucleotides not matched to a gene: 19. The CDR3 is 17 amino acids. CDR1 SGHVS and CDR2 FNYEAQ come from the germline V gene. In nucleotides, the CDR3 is TGTGCCAGCAGCCCGCCAGAAATGACTAGCTTGGAACGCGAGCAGTACTTC. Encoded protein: CASSPPEMTSLEREQYF.

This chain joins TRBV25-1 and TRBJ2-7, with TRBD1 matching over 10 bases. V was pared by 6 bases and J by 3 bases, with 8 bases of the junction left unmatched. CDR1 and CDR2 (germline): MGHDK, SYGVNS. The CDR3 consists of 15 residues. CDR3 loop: CASRDSWDRGYEQYF. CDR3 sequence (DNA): TGTGCCAGCAGGGATTCTTGGGACAGGGGCTACGAGCAGTACTTC.

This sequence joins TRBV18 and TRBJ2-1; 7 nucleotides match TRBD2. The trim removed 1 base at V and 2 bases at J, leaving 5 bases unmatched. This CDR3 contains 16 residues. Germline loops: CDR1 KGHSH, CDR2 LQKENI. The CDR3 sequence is CASSPRGAGTYNEQFF. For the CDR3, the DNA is TGTGCCAGCTCACCACGTGGAGCGGGGACCTACAATGAGCAGTTCTTC.

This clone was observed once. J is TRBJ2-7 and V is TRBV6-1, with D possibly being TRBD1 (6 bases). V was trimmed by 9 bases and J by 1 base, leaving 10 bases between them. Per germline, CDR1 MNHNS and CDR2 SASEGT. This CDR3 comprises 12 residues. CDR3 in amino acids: CASGQISYEQYF. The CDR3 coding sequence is TGTGCCAGTGGACAGATTTCCTACGAGCAGTACTTC.

The CDR3 protein is CASSQSDSIRADTQYF. DNA for the CDR3: TGCGCCAGCAGCCAGTCGGACAGTATTAGAGCAGATACGCAGTATTTT. The rearrangement joins TRBV4-1 to TRBJ2-3; TRBD1 might be the D (6 bases). Germline V lookup: CDR1 MGHRA, CDR2 YSYEKL. V lost 3 bases and J lost 4, with 17 bases in between. The CDR3 totals 16 residues.

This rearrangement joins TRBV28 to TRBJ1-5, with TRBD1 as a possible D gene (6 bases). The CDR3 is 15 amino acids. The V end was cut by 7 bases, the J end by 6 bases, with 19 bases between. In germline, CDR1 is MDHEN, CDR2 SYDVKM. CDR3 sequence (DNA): TGTGCCAGCATCTATAGGACAGCCAGTAGTCAGCCCCAGCATTTT. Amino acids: CASIYRTASSQPQHF.

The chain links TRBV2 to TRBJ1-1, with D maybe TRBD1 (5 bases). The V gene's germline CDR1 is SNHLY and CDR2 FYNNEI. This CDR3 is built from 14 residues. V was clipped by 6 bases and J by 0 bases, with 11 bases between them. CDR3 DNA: TGTGCCAGCAGGCTACAGGATATGAACACTGAAGCTTTCTTT. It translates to CASRLQDMNTEAFF.

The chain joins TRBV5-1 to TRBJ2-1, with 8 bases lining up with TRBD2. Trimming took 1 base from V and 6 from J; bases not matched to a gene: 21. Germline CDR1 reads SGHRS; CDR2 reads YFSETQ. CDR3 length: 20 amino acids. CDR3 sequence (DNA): TGCGCCAGCAGCTTGTCCTATAGTCGGGAGGGCCGAAATCCATCCAATGAGCAGTTCTTC. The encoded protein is CASSLSYSREGRNPSNEQFF.

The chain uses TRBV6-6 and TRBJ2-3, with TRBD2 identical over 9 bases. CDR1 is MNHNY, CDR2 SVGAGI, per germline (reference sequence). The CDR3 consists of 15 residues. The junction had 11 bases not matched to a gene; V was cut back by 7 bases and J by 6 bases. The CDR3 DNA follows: TGTGCCAGCACTCCCCTAGCGGGGCCCCGTGATACGCAGTATTTT. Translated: CASTPLAGPRDTQYF.

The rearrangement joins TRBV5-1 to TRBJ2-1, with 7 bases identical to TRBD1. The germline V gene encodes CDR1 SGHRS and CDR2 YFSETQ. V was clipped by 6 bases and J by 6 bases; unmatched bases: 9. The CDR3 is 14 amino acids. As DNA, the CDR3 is TGCGCCAGCACTCGGACAGGTTCGGGCAATGAGCAGTTCTTC. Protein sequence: CASTRTGSGNEQFF.

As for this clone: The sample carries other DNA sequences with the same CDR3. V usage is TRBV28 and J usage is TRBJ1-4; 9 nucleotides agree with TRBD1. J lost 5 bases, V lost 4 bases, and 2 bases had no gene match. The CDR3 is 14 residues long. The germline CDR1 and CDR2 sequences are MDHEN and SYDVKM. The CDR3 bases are TGTGCCAGCAGTTCAGGACAGGGGAATGAAAAACTGTTTTTT. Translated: CASSSGQGNEKLFF. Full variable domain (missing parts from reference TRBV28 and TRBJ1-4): DVKVTQSSRYLVKRTGEKVFLECVQDMDHENMFWYRQDPGLGLRLIYFSYDVKMKEKGDIPEGYSVSREKKERFSLILESASTNQTSMYLCASSSGQGNEKLFFGSGTQLSVL.

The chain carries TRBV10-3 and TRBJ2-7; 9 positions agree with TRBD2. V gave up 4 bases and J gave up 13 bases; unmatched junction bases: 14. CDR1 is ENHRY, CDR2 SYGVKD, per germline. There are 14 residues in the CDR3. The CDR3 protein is CAISVGSQGLATYF. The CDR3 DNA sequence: TGTGCCATCAGTGTGGGTTCACAAGGACTAGCGACCTACTTC.

Here the CDR3 DNA reads TGTGCCAGCACACAAGGGGGTAACTATGGCTACACCTTC. Protein: CASTQGGNYGYTF. The chain recombines TRBV7-2 with TRBJ1-2; D is perhaps TRBD1 (6 bases). Looked up from germline, CDR1 is SGHTA and CDR2 is FQGNSA. Trimming stripped 7 bases from V and 1 base from J, with 10 bases between. The CDR3 extends over 13 amino acids.

The CDR3 DNA reads TGCAGCGTAGAACCCGGGCCCTTTAACTATGGCTACACCTTC. The encoded protein is CSVEPGPFNYGYTF. The gene calls are TRBV29-1 and TRBJ1-2; D not certain. CDR3 length equals 14 residues. Germline CDR1 and CDR2: SQVTM and ANQGSEA. V was pared by 6 bases and J by 1 base, with 15 bases between.

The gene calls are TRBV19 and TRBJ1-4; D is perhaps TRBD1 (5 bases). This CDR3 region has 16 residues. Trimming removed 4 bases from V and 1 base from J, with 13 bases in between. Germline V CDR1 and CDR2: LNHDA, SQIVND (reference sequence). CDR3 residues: CASSTGPGGTNEKLFF. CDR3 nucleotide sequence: TGTGCCAGTAGTACCGGGCCTGGGGGAACTAATGAAAAACTGTTTTTT.

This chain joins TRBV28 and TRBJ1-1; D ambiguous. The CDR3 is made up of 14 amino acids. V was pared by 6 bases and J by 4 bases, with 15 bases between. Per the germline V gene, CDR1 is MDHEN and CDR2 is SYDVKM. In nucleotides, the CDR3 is TGTGCCAGCAGCACTTATCCGCGGGGCACTGAAGCTTTCTTT. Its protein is CASSTYPRGTEAFF.

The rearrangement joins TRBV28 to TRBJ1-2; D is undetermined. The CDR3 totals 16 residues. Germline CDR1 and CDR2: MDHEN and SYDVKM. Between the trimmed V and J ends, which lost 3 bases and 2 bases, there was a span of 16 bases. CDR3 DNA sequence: TGTGCCAGCAGTTTGCCGCCCGGCGGCGCCAACTATGGCTACACCTTC. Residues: CASSLPPGGANYGYTF.

The CDR3: CASSPRAGAPGELFF. The CDR3, as DNA: TGTGCCAGCTCACCTAGAGCGGGAGCACCCGGGGAGCTGTTTTTT. This chain uses TRBV18 with TRBJ2-2, with 8 bases fitting TRBD2. From germline, CDR1 is KGHSH and CDR2 LQKENI. V was pared by 3 bases and J by 6 bases, with 6 bases of the junction left unmatched. The CDR3 is 15 residues long.

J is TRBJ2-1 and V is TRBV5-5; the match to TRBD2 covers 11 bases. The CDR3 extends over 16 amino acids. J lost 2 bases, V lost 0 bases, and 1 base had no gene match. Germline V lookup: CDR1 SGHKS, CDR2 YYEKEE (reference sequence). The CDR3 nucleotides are TGTGCCAGCAGCTTGGTTAGCGGGAGGGCCTACAATGAGCAGTTCTTC. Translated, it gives CASSLVSGRAYNEQFF.

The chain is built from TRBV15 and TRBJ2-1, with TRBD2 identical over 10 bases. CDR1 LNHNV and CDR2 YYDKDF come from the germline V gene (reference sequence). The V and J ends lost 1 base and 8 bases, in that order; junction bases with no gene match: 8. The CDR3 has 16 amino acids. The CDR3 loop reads CATSRVASGRTYEQFF. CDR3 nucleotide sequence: TGTGCCACCAGCAGAGTAGCTAGCGGGAGAACCTATGAGCAGTTCTTC.

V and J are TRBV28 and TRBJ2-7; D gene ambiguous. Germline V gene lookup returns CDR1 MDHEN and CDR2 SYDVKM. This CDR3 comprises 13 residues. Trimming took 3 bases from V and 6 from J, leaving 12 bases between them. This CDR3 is CASSLGRNREQYF. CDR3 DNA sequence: TGTGCCAGCAGTTTGGGTAGGAACCGCGAGCAGTACTTC.

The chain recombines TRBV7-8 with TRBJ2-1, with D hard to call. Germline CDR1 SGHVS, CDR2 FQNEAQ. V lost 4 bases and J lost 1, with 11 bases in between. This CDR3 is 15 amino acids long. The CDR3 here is CASSSKASSYNEQFF. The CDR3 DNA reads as TGTGCCAGCAGCTCCAAAGCGAGTTCCTACAATGAGCAGTTCTTC.

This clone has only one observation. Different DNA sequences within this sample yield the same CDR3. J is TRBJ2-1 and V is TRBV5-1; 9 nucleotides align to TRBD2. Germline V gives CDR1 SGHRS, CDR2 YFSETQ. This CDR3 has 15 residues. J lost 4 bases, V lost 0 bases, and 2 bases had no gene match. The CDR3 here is CASSLGLAGYNEQFF. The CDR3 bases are TGCGCCAGCAGCTTGGGGCTAGCGGGGTACAATGAGCAGTTCTTC.

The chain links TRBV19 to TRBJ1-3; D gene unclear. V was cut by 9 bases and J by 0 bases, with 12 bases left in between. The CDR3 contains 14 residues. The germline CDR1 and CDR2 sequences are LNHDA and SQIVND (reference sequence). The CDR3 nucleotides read TGTGCCAGCTGGGAGGGAGGCTCTGGAAACACCATATATTTT. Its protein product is CASWEGGSGNTIYF. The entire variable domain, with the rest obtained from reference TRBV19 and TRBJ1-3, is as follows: DGGITQSPKYLFRKEGQNVTLSCEQNLNHDAMYWYRQDPGQGLRLIYYSQIVNDFQKGDIAEGYSVSREKKESFPLTVTSAQKNPTAFYLCASWEGGSGNTIYFGEGSWLTVV.

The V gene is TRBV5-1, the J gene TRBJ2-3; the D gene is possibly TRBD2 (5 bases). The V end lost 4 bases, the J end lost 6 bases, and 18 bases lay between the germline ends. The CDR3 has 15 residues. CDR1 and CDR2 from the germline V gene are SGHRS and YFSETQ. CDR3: CASSQQAGQEDTQYF. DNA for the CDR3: TGCGCCAGCAGCCAGCAGGCGGGCCAAGAGGATACGCAGTATTTT.